This TCR beta chain is drawn from a study of cytomegalovirus exposure and HLA in healthy donors. In its sample, this clone was seen a few times. Its specificity is not known. The PCR contained 60 Vbeta and 13 Jbeta primers. Assay: immunoSEQ multiplex PCR; the TCRdb copy retains only in-frame clones and omits some. Of around 100,000 clones listed, approximately 78% are singletons. The CDR3 runs to 13 residues. CDR1 is MNHEY and CDR2 is SVGAGI in the germline V gene. Deletions cut 0 bases from V and 3 bases from J, with 6 bases between. Study-wide findings and caveats: Indistinguishability led to the exclusion of some V segments, TRBV6-2 and TRBV6-3 included. It was reportedly the case that the classifier diagnosed cytomegalovirus status with high specificity and sensitivity. An analysis was carried out at a later point. It showed that HLA-associated TCR beta chains were more clonally expanded than equally common non-associated chains.

Sequences were obtained from PBMCs. This chain joins TRBV6-5 and TRBJ2-7, with D uncertain. The TCR sequence derives from a woman aged 40 to 49 in good health and CMV-seronegative. In DNA, the CDR3 is TGTGCCAGCAGTTACTCCGACAACTACGAGCAGTACTTC. Amino acids: CASSYSDNYEQYF.